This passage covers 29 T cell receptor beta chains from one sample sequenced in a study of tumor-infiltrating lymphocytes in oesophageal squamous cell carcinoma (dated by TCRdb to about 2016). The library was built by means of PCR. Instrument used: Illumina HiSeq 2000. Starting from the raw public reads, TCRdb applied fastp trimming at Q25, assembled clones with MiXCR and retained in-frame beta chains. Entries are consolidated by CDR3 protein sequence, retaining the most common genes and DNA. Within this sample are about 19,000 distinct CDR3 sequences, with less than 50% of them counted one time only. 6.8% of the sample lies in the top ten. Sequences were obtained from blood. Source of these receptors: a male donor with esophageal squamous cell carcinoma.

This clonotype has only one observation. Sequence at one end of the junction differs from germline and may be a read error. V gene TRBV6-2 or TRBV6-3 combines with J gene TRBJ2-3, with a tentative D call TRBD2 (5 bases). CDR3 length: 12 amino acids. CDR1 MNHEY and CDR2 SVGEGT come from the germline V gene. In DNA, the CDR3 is TGTGCCTGCAGTGAAGTCGTCGGGGAGCTGTATTTT. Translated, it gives CACSEVVGELYF.

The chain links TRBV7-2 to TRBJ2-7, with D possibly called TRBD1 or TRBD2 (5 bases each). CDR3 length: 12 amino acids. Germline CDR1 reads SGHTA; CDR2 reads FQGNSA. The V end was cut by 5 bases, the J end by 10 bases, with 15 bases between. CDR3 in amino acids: CASSVHGGSQYF. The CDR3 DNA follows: TGTGCCAGCAGCGTCCATGGGGGTTCCCAGTACTTC.

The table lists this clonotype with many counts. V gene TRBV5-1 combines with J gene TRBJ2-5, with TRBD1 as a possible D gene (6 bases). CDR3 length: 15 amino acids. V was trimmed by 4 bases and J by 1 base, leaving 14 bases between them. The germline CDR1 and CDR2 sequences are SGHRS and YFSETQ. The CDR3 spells CASSPTGWRQETQYF. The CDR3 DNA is TGCGCCAGCAGCCCCACAGGGTGGCGCCAAGAGACCCAGTACTTC.

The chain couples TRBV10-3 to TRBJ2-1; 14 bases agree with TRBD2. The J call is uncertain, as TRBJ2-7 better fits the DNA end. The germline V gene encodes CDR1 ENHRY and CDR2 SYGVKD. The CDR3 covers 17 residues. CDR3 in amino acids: CAIRPGLAGALDNEQYF. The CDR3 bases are TGTGCCATCAGACCGGGACTAGCGGGAGCCCTTGACAATGAGCAGTACTTC.

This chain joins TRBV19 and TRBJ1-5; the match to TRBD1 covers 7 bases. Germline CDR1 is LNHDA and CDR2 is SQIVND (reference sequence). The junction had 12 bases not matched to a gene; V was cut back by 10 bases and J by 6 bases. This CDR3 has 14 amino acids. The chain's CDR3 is CATASRDRFQPQHF. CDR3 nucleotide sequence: TGTGCCACAGCCTCGCGGGACAGATTTCAGCCCCAGCATTTT.

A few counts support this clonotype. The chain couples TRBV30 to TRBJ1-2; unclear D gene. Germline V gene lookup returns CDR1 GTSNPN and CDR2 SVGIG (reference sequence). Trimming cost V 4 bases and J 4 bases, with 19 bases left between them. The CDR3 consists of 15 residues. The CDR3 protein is CAWTYSTRRIYGYTF. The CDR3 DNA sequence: TGTGCCTGGACCTACTCTACCAGGCGGATCTATGGCTACACCTTC.

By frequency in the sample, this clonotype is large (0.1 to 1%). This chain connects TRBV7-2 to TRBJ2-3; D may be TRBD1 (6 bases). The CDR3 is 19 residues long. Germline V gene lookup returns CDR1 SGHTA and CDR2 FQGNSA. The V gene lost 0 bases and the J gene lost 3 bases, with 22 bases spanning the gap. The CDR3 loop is CASSLAQRNLAGATDTQYF. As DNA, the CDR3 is TGTGCCAGCAGCTTAGCACAAAGGAACTTGGCAGGGGCAACAGATACGCAGTATTTT.

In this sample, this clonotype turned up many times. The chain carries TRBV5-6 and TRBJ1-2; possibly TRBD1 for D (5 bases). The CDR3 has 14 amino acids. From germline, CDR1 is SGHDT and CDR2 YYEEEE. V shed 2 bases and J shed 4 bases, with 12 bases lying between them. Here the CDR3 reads CASSFYRGAYGYTF. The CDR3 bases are TGTGCCAGCAGCTTTTATAGGGGCGCCTATGGCTACACCTTC.

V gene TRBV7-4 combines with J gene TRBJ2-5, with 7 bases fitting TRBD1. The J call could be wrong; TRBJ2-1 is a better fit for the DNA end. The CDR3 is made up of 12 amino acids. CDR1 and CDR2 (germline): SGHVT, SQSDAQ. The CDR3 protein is CASRREGAEQFF. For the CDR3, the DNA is TGTGCCAGCAGAAGAGAGGGGGCTGAGCAGTTCTTC.

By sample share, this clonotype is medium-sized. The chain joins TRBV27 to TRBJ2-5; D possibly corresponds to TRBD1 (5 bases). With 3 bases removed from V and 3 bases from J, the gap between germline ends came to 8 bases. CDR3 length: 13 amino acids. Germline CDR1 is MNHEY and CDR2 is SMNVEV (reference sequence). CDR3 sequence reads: CASSLWGEETQYF. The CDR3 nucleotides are TGTGCCAGCAGTTTGTGGGGCGAAGAGACCCAGTACTTC.

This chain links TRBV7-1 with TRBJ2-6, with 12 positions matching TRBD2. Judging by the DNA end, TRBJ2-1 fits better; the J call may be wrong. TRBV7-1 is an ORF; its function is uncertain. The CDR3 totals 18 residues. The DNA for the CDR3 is TGTGCCAGCAGCTCACCGACTAGCGGGGGCCGAGCTTACAATGAGCAGTTCTTC. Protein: CASSSPTSGGRAYNEQFF.

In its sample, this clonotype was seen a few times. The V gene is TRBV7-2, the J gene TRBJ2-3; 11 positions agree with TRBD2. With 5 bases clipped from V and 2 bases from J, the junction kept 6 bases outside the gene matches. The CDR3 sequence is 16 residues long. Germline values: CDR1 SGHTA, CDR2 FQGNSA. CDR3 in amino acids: CASSPTSGANTDTQYF. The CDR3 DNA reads TGTGCCAGCAGCCCGACTAGCGGGGCAAACACAGATACGCAGTATTTT.

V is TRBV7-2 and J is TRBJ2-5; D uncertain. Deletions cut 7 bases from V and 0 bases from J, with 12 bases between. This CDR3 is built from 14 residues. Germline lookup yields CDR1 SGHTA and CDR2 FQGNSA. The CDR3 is CASNENGNQETQYF. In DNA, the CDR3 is TGTGCCAGCAACGAAAATGGGAACCAAGAGACCCAGTACTTC.

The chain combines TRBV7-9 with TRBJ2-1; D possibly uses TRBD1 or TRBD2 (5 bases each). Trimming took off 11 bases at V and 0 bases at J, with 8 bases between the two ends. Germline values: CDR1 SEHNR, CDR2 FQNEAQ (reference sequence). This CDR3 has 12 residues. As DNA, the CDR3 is TGTGCCGGGGACCACTCCTACAATGAGCAGTTCTTC. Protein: CAGDHSYNEQFF.

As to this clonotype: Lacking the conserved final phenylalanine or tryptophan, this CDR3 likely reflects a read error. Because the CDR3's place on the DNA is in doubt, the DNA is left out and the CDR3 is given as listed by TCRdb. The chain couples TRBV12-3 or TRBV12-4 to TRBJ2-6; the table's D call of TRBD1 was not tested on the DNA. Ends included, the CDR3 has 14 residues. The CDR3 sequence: CASSPGSYEQYFGN.

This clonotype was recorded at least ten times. CDR3 loop: CASSISVPYEQYF. Here the CDR3 DNA reads TGTGCCAGTAGTATCTCGGTTCCCTACGAGCAGTACTTC. V and J are TRBV19 and TRBJ2-5; D gene unclear. The J call could be wrong; TRBJ2-7 is a better fit for the DNA end. The CDR3 contains 13 residues. Per germline, CDR1 LNHDA and CDR2 SQIVND (reference sequence).

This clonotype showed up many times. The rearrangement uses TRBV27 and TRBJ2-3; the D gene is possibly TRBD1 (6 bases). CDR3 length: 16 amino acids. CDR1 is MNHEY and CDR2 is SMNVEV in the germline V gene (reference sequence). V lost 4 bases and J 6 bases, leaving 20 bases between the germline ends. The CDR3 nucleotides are TGTGCCAGCAGTTCCTACAGGGATCATAGTGTGGATACGCAGTATTTT. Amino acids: CASSSYRDHSVDTQYF.

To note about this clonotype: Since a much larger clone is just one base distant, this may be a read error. The CDR3 is CASSYWGLVSYNEQYF. In DNA form, the CDR3 reads TGTGCCAGCAGTTACTGGGGACTAGTGTCCTACAATGAGCAGTACTTC. V gene TRBV6-6 combines with J gene TRBJ2-1, with 8 nucleotides matching TRBD2. The DNA end is a closer match to TRBJ2-7, so the J assignment may be wrong. The length of the CDR3 is 16 residues. Germline V gene data show CDR1 as MNHNY and CDR2 as SVGAGI (reference sequence).

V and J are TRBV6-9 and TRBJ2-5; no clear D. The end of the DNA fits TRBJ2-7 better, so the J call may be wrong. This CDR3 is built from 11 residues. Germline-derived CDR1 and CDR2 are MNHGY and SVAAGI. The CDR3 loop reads CASGSVLEQYF. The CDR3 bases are TGTGCCAGCGGTTCAGTGCTCGAGCAGTACTTC.

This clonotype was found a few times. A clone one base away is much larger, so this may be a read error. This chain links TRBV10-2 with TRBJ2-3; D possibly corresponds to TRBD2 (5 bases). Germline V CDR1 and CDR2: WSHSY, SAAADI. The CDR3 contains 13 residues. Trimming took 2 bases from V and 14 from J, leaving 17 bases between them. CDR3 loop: CASSETYTGELYF. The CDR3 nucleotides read TGCGCCAGCAGTGAGACCTACACCGGGGAGCTGTATTTT.

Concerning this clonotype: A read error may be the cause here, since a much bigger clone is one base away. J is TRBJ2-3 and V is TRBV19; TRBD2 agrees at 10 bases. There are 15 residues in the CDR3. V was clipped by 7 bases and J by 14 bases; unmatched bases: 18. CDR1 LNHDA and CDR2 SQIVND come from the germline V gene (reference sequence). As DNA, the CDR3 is TGTGCCAGTAACCTAGGGACTAGCGACACCGGGGAGCTGTATTTT. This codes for CASNLGTSDTGELYF.

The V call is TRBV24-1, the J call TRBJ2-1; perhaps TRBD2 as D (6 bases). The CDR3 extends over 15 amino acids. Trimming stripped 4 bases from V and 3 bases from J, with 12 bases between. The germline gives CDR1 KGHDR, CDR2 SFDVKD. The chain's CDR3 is CATSERRDHYNEQFF. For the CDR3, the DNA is TGTGCCACCAGTGAAAGGCGGGATCACTACAATGAGCAGTTCTTC.

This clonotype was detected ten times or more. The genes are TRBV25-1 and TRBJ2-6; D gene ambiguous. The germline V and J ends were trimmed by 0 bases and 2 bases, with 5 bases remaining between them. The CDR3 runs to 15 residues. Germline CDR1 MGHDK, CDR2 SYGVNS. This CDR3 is CASSEYGTGANVLTF. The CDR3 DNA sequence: TGTGCCAGCAGTGAATACGGTACTGGGGCCAACGTCCTGACTTTC.

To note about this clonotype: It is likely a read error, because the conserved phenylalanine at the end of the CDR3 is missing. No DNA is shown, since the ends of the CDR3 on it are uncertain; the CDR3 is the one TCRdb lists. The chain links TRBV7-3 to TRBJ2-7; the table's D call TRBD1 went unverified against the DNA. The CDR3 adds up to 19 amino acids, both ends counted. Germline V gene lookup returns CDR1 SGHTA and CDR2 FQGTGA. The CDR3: CASSFQGTGNSNSPLHFGN.

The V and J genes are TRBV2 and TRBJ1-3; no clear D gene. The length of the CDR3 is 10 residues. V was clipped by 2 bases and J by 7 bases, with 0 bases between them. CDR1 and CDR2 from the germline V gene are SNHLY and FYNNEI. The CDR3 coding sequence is TGTGCCAGCAGTGAAAACACCATATATTTT. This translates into CASSENTIYF.

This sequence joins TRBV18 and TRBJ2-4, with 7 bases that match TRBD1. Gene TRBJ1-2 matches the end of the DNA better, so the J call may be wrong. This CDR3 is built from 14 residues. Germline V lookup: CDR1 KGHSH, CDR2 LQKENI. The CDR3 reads CASSPAGGNYGYTF. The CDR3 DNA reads TGTGCCAGCTCACCAGCAGGGGGTAACTATGGCTACACCTTC.

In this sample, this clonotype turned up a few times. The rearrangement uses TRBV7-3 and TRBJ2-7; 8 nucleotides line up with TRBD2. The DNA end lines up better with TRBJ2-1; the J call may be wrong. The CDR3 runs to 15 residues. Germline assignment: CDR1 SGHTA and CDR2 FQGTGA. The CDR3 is CASSSRGGRGNEQFF. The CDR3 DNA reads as TGTGCCAGCAGCTCACGGGGGGGCCGAGGCAATGAGCAGTTCTTC.

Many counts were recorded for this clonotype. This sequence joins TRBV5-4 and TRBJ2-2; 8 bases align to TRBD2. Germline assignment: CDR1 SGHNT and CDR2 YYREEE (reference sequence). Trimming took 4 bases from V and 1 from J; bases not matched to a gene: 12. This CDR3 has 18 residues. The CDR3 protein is CASSPGPGLGGNTGELFF. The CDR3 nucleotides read TGTGCCAGCAGCCCCGGTCCGGGACTAGGGGGGAACACCGGGGAGCTGTTTTTT.

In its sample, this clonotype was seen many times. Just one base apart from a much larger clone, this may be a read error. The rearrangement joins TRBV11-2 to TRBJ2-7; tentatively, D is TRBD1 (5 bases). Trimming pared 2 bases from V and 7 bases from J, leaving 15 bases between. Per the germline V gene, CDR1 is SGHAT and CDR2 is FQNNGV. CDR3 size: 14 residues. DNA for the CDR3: TGTGCCAGCAGCTTAACAGGAAACTACAATGAGCAGTACTTC. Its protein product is CASSLTGNYNEQYF.